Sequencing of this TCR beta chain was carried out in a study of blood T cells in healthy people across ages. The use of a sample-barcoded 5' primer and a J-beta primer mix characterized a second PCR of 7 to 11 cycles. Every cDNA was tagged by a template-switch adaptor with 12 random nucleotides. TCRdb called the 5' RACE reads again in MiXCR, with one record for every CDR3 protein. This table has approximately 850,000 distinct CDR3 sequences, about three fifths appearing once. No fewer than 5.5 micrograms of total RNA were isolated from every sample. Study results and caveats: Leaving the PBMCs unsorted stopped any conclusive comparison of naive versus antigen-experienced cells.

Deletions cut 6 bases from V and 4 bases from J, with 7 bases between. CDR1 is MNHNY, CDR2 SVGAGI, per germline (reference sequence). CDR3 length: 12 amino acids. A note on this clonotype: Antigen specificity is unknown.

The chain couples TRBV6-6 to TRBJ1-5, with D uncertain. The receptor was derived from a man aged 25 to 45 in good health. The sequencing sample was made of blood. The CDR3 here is CASSKTNQPQHF. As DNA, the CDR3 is TGTGCCAGCAGCAAGACTAATCAGCCCCAGCATTTT.